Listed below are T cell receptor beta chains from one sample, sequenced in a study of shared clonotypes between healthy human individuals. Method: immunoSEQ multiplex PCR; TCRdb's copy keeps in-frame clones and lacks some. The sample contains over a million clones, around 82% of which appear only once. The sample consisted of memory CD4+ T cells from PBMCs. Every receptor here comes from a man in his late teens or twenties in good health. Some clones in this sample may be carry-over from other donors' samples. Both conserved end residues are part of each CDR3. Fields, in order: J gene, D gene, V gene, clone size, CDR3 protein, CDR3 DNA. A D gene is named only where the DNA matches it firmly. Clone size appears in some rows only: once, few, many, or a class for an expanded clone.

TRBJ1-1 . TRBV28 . CASSPPPGAEAFF TGTGCCAGCAGTCCTCCACCGGGAGCTGAAGCTTTCTTT
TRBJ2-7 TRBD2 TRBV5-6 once CASSRRVTSGRVYEQYF TGTGCCAGCAGCCGACGAGTGACTAGCGGGAGAGTCTACGAGCAGTACTTC
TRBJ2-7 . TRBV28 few CASSSATPRHEQYF TGTGCCAGCAGTTCCGCTACCCCTAGGCACGAGCAGTACTTC
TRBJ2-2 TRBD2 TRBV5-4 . CASSSPGTSERRELFF TGTGCCAGCAGCAGCCCCGGGACTAGCGAGCGTAGGGAGCTGTTTTTT
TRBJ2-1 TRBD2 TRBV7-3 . CASSLSGSNEQFF TGTGCCAGCAGCCTTAGCGGGAGCAATGAGCAGTTCTTC
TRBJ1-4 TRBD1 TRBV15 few CATSRGQGEKLFF TGTGCCACCAGCAGGGGACAGGGTGAAAAACTGTTTTTT
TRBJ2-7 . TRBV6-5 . CASSALGLDLYEQYF TGTGCCAGCAGTGCCTTGGGCCTCGACCTTTACGAGCAGTACTTC
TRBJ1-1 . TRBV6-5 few CASSYFRGWVYTEAFF TGTGCCAGCAGTTACTTCAGGGGTTGGGTGTACACTGAAGCTTTCTTT
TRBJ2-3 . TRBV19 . CAAGLDTQYF TGTGCCGCCGGGCTAGATACGCAGTATTTT
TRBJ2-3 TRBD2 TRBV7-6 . CASSSPGLAGPGTDTQYF TGTGCCAGCAGCTCACCGGGACTAGCGGGACCAGGCACAGATACGCAGTATTTT
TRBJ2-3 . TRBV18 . CASSFRGVGRDTQYF TGTGCCAGCTCATTCCGTGGAGTTGGGAGAGATACGCAGTATTTT
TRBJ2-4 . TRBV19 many CASSIEHSFRNIQYF TGTGCCAGTAGTATAGAGCACAGCTTTAGAAACATTCAGTACTTC
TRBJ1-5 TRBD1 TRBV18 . CASSVDRGNQPQHF TGTGCCAGCTCTGTAGACAGGGGCAATCAGCCCCAGCATTTT
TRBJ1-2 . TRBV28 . CASSFLREANYGYTF TGTGCCAGCAGTTTTTTAAGGGAAGCTAACTATGGCTACACCTTC
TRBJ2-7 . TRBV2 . CASSALQQVKQYF TGTGCCAGCAGTGCTCTCCAGCAGGTTAAGCAGTACTTC
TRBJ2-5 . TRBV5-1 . CASSPALGRADQETQYF TGCGCCAGCAGCCCCGCCTTGGGGCGAGCGGACCAAGAGACCCAGTACTTC
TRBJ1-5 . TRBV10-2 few CASSGANSNQPQHF TGCGCCAGCAGCGGAGCTAATAGCAATCAGCCCCAGCATTTT
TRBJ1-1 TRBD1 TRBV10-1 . CANSDRGHNTEAFF TGCGCCAACTCGGACAGGGGGCATAACACTGAAGCTTTCTTT
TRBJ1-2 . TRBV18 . CASSPGQNINYGYTF TGTGCCAGCTCACCGGGCCAGAATATTAACTATGGCTACACCTTC
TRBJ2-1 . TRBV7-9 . CASSLAEGNFRNEQFF TGTGCCAGCAGCTTAGCGGAGGGTAACTTCCGGAATGAGCAGTTCTTC
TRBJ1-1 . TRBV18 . CASSPWQYTEAFF TGTGCCAGCTCACCGTGGCAGTACACTGAAGCTTTCTTT
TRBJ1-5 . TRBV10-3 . CAISEWALRDGNQPQHF TGTGCCATCAGTGAGTGGGCCCTTAGGGACGGTAATCAGCCCCAGCATTTT
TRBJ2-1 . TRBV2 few CASSVGQGPENEQFF TGTGCCAGCAGTGTCGGCCAGGGGCCCGAAAATGAGCAGTTCTTC
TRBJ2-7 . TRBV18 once CASSPNGSMAPYEQYF TGTGCCAGCTCACCAAACGGGTCCATGGCCCCCTACGAGCAGTACTTC
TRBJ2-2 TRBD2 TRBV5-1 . CASSFLAGSPGELFF TGCGCCAGCAGCTTTCTAGCGGGATCGCCCGGGGAGCTGTTTTTT
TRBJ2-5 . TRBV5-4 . CASSYDRWETQYF TGTGCCAGCAGTTATGACAGGTGGGAGACCCAGTACTTC
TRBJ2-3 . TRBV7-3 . CASSLGSFTSTDTQYF TGTGCCAGCAGCTTAGGAAGCTTTACTAGCACAGATACGCAGTATTTT
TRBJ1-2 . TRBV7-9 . CASSSGDGGYTF TGTGCCAGCAGCTCCGGGGATGGTGGCTACACCTTC
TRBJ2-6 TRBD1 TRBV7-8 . CASSSGTGWPSGAGANVLTF TGTGCCAGCAGTTCCGGGACAGGGTGGCCCTCCGGGGCTGGGGCCAACGTCCTGACTTTC
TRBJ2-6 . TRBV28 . CASSWDPSGANVLTF TGTGCCAGCAGTTGGGACCCCTCTGGGGCCAACGTCCTGACTTTC
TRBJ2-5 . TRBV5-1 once CASSLTGKETQYF TGCGCCAGCAGCTTGACGGGCAAGGAGACCCAGTACTTC
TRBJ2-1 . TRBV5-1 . CASSLGQYNEQFF TGCGCCAGCAGCTTAGGACAGTACAATGAGCAGTTCTTC
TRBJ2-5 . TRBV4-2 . CASSQDRTTKETQYF TGTGCCAGCAGCCAAGATAGGACTACTAAAGAGACCCAGTACTTC
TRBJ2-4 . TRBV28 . CASSPGPGLPGNIQYF TGTGCCAGCAGTCCTGGACCGGGACTCCCAGGGAACATTCAGTACTTC
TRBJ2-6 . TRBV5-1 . CASSSEGLSGANVLTF TGCGCCAGCAGCTCCGAGGGGCTCTCTGGGGCCAACGTCCTGACTTTC
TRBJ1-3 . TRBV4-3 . CASSQDRASGNTIYF TGCGCCAGCAGCCAAGACAGGGCCTCTGGAAACACCATATATTTT
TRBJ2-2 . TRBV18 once CASSPYVGANTGELFF TGTGCCAGCTCACCATACGTCGGGGCGAACACCGGGGAGCTGTTTTTT
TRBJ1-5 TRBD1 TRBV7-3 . CASSLTSGGQMTF TGTGCCAGCAGCTTAACGTCTGGGGGACAGATGACTTTT
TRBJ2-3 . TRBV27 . CASSLLSLDTQYF TGTGCCAGCAGCTTGCTGTCGTTAGATACGCAGTATTTT
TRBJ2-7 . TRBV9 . CASSVVPGAIYEQYF TGTGCCAGCAGCGTAGTTCCGGGCGCTATCTACGAGCAGTACTTC
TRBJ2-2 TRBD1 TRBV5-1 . CASSLTGGRDTGELFF TGCGCCAGCAGCTTAACAGGGGGAAGGGACACCGGGGAGCTGTTTTTT
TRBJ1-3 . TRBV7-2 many CASSPRVGSGNTIYF TGTGCCAGCAGCCCCCGAGTTGGATCTGGAAACACCATATATTTT
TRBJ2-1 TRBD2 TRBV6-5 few CASSTSGRPYNEQFF TGTGCCAGCAGCACTAGCGGGAGACCCTACAATGAGCAGTTCTTC
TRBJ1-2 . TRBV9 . CASSASAGGWGYGYTF TGTGCCAGCAGCGCCTCTGCGGGGGGCTGGGGCTATGGCTACACCTTC
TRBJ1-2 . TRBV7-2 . CASSSFLAGYGYTF TGTGCCAGCAGCTCTTTCTTAGCTGGCTATGGCTACACCTTC
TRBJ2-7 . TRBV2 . CASSAERTSSYEQYF TGTGCCAGCAGTGCTGAGCGGACCAGCTCCTACGAGCAGTACTTC